These T cell receptor beta chains were read from a single sample in a study of identical twins. In TCRdb, the 5' RACE reads were re-called with MiXCR into one record per CDR3 protein. The sample has around 1.7 million distinct CDR3 sequences, about 32% seen once. Specimen: cord blood. The receptors derive from a newborn girl in good health. Each CDR3 is given with its conserved first and last residue. A D gene is named only where the DNA matches it firmly. Clone size, where shown, is once, few, many, or a class for clones that have expanded.

j_call,clone_size,d_call,v_call,cdr3_nt,cdr3_aa
TRBJ1-4,.,.,TRBV14,TGTGCCAGCAGCCAAGTGACACGTAATGAAAAACTGTTTTTT,CASSQVTRNEKLFF
TRBJ1-4,.,.,TRBV2,TGTGCCAGCAAGAGGGAAGCTAATGAAAAACTGTTTTTT,CASKREANEKLFF
TRBJ2-1,.,TRBD2,TRBV5-1,TGCGCCAGCAGCTTTGCCCTGACTAGCGGGGAGCAGTTCTTC,CASSFALTSGEQFF
TRBJ2-3,.,TRBD2,TRBV20-1,TGCAGTGCCAGGACTAGCGGGCTCACAGATACGCAGTATTTT,CSARTSGLTDTQYF
TRBJ2-2,.,TRBD1,TRBV27,TGTGCCAGCAGTCCCTACAGACAGGGCCCCTCCACCGGGGAGCTGTTTTTT,CASSPYRQGPSTGELFF
TRBJ2-7,.,.,TRBV18,TGTGCCAGCTCACCATCGGACTCCGTGGTGGGCCTGTACTTC,CASSPSDSVVGLYF
TRBJ1-4,many,TRBD1,TRBV10-3,TGTGCCATCAGTGGTACAGGGGCCCGAAATGAAAAACTGTTTTTT,CAISGTGARNEKLFF
TRBJ2-7,many,.,TRBV6-1,TGTGCCAGCAGTGACCGAGGGTTTGTCGAGCAGTACTTC,CASSDRGFVEQYF
TRBJ2-3,.,TRBD1,TRBV5-4,TGTGCCAGCAGCTTGCCCGGGACAGCTCAAGATACGCAGTATTTT,CASSLPGTAQDTQYF
TRBJ1-2,many,.,TRBV10-3,TGTGCCATGGCCGGGATGAACTATGGCTACACCTTC,CAMAGMNYGYTF
TRBJ2-3,.,TRBD2,TRBV7-7,TGTGCTAGCAGCTTAGCGGGGAAGCGGGAGGAAGATACGCAGTATTTT,CASSLAGKREEDTQYF
TRBJ1-5,few,.,TRBV20-1,TGCAGTGCTCCTACAGGTGCTTATAGCAATCAGCCCCAGCATTTT,CSAPTGAYSNQPQHF
TRBJ2-3,.,TRBD2,TRBV6-6,TGTGCCAGCAGTTACGTGGGACTAGATCTCACAGATACGCAGTATTTT,CASSYVGLDLTDTQYF
TRBJ2-5,.,TRBD2,TRBV27,TGTGCCAGCAGCGGCCATAGCGGGGGGGCAGAGACCCAGTACTTC,CASSGHSGGAETQYF
TRBJ2-7,.,TRBD2,TRBV4-1,TGCGCCAGCAGCCATACGACTAGCGGCTCCTACGAGCAGTACTTC,CASSHTTSGSYEQYF
TRBJ2-1,.,TRBD1,TRBV29-1,TGCAGCCCCTGGGACAGGGGGTGGGGGTACAATGAGCAGTTCTTC,CSPWDRGWGYNEQFF
TRBJ2-3,.,TRBD2,TRBV20-1,TGCAGTGCTGGGGATAGCGGGGGGGCCTTCCTCTCAGATACGCAGTATTTT,CSAGDSGGAFLSDTQYF
TRBJ1-3,.,.,TRBV20-1,TGCAGTGCTAGTATAGGCGGAAACACCATATATTTT,CSASIGGNTIYF
TRBJ2-7,.,TRBD1,TRBV19,TGTGCCAGTAGTGCTGCCGGGACAGGGGCCTACGAGCAGTACTTC,CASSAAGTGAYEQYF
TRBJ1-1,few,.,TRBV20-1,TGCAGTGCTAGAAACCAGGGCCTAGGCACTGAAGCTTTCTTT,CSARNQGLGTEAFF
TRBJ1-2,.,.,TRBV19,TGTGCCAGTACCATACGGGCGGGGGTTAACTATGGCTACACCTTC,CASTIRAGVNYGYTF
TRBJ1-1,.,.,TRBV27,TGTGCCAGCAGTTTATTCGTTGACAGCACTGAAGCTTTCTTT,CASSLFVDSTEAFF
TRBJ1-5,.,.,TRBV20-1,TGCAGTGCTAGAGGGGGGCCCTTTAATCAGCCCCAGCATTTT,CSARGGPFNQPQHF
TRBJ2-1,.,.,TRBV2,TGTGCCAGCAGTGTAGTACCCAATGAGCAGTTCTTC,CASSVVPNEQFF
TRBJ2-7,few,.,TRBV5-1,TGCGCCAGCAGCCTTCAACATGGGGCCTACGAGCAGTACTTC,CASSLQHGAYEQYF
TRBJ2-7,many,.,TRBV29-1,TGCAGCGTTGTCGGAGGTTCCTTCTACGAGCAGTACTTC,CSVVGGSFYEQYF
TRBJ2-7,.,TRBD2,TRBV3-1,TGTGCCAGCAGCCTATGGACTAGCGGGGCTGACGAGCAGTACTTC,CASSLWTSGADEQYF